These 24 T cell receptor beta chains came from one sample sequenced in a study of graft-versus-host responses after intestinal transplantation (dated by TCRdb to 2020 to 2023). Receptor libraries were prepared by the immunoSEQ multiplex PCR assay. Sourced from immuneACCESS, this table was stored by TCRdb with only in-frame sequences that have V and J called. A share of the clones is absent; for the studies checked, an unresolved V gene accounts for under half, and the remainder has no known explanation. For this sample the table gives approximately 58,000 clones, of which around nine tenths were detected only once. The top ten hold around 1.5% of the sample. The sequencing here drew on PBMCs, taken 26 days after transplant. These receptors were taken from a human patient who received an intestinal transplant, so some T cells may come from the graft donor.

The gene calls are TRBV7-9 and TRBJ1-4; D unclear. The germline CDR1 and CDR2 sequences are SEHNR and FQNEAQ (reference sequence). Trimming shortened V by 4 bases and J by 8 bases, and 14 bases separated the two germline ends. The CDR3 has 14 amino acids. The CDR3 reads CASSSTGSDEKLFF. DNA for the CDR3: TGTGCCAGCAGCTCAACCGGGAGTGACGAAAAACTGTTTTTT. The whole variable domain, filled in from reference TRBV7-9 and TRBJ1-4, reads DTGVSQNPRHKITKRGQNVTFRCDPISEHNRLYWYRQTLGQGPEFLTYFQNEAQLEKSRLLSDRFSAERPKGSFSTLEIQRTEQGDSAMYLCASSSTGSDEKLFFGSGTQLSVL.

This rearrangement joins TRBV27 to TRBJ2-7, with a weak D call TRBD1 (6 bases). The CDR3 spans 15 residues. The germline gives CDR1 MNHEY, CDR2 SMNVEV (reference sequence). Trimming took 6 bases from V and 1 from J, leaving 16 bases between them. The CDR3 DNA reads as TGTGCCAGCAGCCCAGAGGACAGATATTCCTACGAGCAGTACTTC. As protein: CASSPEDRYSYEQYF.

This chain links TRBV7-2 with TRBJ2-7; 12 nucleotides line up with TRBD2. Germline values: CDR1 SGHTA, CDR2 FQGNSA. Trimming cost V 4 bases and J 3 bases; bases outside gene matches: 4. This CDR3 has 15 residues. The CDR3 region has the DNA TGTGCCAGCAGCTCCTGGACTAGCGGGATCTACGAGCAGTACTTC. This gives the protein CASSSWTSGIYEQYF.

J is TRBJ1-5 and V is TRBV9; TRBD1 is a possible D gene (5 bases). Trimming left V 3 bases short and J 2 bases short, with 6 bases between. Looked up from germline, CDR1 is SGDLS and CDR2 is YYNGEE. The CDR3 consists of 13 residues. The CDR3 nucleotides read TGTGCCAGCAGCGAAGGGGGCAATCAGCCCCAGCATTTT. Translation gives CASSEGGNQPQHF.

CDR3 loop: CASSQDPEGGFTEAFF. CDR3 DNA: TGTGCCAGCAGCCAAGATCCGGAAGGGGGCTTTACTGAAGCTTTCTTT. The J gene is TRBJ1-1, the V gene TRBV4-2; 7 bases are shared with TRBD1. V was clipped by 0 bases and J by 5 bases; unmatched bases: 9. Germline V gene data show CDR1 as LGHNA and CDR2 as YNFKEQ. The CDR3 consists of 16 residues.

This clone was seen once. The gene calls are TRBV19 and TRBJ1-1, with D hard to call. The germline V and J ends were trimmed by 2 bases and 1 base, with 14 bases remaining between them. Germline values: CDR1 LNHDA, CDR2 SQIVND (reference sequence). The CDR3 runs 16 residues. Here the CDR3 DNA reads TGTGCCAGTAGTATATCGGGGAAGGTAGCGAACACTGAAGCTTTCTTT. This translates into CASSISGKVANTEAFF.

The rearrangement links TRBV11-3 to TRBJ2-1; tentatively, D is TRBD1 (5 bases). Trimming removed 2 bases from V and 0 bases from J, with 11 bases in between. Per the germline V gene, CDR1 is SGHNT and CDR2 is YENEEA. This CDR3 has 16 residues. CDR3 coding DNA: TGTGCCAGCAGCTTAAGTTCGCAGGGCTCCTACAATGAGCAGTTCTTC. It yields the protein CASSLSSQGSYNEQFF. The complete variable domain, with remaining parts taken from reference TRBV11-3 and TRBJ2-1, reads EAGVVQSPRYKIIEKKQPVAFWCNPISGHNTLYWYLQNLGQGPELLIRYENEEAVDDSQLPKDRFSAERLKGVDSTLKIQPAELGDSAVYLCASSLSSQGSYNEQFFGPGTRLTVL.

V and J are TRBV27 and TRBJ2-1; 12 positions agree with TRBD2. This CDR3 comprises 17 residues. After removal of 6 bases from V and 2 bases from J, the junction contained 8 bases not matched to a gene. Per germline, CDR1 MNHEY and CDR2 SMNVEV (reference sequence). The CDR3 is CASSPIGLAGTYNEQFF. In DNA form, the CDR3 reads TGTGCCAGCAGCCCGATCGGACTAGCGGGGACCTACAATGAGCAGTTCTTC.

CDR3 loop: CASSPTPGQVAQTQYF. The CDR3, as DNA: TGTGCCAGCAGTCCTACTCCCGGACAGGTGGCTCAGACCCAGTACTTC. This chain joins TRBV27 and TRBJ2-5; 7 nucleotides line up with TRBD1. V lost 5 bases and J lost 6; bases outside the gene matches: 15. CDR1 and CDR2 from the germline V gene are MNHEY and SMNVEV (reference sequence). This CDR3 comprises 16 residues.

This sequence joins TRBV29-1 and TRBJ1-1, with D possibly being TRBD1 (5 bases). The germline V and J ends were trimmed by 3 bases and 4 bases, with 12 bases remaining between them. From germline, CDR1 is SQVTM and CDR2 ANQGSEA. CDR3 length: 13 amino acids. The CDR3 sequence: CSVETGGRTEAFF. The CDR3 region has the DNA TGCAGCGTTGAGACGGGGGGTCGCACTGAAGCTTTCTTT.

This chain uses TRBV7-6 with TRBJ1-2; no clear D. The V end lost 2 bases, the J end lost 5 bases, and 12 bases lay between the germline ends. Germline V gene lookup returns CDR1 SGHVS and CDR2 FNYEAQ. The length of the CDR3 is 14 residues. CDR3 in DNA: TGTGCCAGCAGCTTAAAGGAGAATGCTTATGGCTACACCTTC. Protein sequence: CASSLKENAYGYTF.

CDR3: CASSSWTVHNEQFF. As DNA, the CDR3 is TGTGCCAGCAGCTCATGGACAGTACACAATGAGCAGTTCTTC. The chain combines TRBV7-8 with TRBJ2-1; TRBD1 might be the D (6 bases). With 4 bases removed from V and 5 bases from J, the gap between germline ends came to 12 bases. The CDR3 is made up of 14 amino acids. Germline V gene sequence: CDR1 SGHVS, CDR2 FQNEAQ.

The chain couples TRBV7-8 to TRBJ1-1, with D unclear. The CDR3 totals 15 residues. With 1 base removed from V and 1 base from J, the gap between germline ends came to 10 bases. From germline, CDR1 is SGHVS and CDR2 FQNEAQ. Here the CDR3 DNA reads TGTGCCAGCAGCTTAGGTAGACAAGGGAACACTGAAGCTTTCTTT. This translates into CASSLGRQGNTEAFF.

The CDR3, as DNA: TGTGCCAGCAGCTTAACGGGAGAGGCCAATTTTGGAAACACCATATATTTT. It encodes CASSLTGEANFGNTIYF. The genes are TRBV7-9 and TRBJ1-3; unclear D gene. This CDR3 comprises 17 residues. Germline-derived CDR1 and CDR2 are SEHNR and FQNEAQ (reference sequence). V was shortened by 2 bases and J by 3 bases, with 17 bases between the two germline ends.

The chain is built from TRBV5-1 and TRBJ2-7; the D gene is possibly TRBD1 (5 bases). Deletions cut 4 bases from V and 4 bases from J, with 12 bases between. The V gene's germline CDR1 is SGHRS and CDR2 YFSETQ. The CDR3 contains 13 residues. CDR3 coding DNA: TGCGCCAGCAGCCTGGAGACAGCATACGAGCAGTACGTC. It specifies CASSLETAYEQYV.

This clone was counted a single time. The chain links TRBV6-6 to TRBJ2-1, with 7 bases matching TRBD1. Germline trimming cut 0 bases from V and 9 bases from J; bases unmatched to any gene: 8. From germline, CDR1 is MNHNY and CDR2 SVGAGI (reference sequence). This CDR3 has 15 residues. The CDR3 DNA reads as TGTGCCAGCAGTTACTCTGGGACAGCCCCTTTTGAGCAGTTCTTC. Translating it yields CASSYSGTAPFEQFF.

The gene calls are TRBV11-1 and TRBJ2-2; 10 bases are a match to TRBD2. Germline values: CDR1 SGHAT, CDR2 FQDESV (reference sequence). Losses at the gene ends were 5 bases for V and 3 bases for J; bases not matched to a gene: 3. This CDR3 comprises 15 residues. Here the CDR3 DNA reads TGTGCCAGCAGCCGGACTAGCGGTTACACCGGGGAGCTGTTTTTT. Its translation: CASSRTSGYTGELFF.

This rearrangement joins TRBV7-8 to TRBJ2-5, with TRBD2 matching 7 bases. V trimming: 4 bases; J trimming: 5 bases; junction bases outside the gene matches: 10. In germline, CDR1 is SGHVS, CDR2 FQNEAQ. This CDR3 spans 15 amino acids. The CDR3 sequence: CASSSPGGSSETQYF. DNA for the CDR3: TGTGCCAGCAGCTCCCCGGGGGGATCGAGCGAGACCCAGTACTTC.

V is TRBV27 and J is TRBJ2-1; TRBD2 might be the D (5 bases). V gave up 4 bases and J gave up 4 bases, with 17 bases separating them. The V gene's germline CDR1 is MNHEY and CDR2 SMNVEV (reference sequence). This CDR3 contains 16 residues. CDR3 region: CASSSSAEAGYNEQFF. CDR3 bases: TGTGCCAGCAGTTCGTCCGCGGAGGCGGGTTACAATGAGCAGTTCTTC.

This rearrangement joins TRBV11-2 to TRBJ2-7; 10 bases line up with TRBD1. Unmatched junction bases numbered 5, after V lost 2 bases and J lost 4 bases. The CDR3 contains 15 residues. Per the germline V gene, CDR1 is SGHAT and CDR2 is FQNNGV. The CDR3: CASSLSRQGAYEQYF. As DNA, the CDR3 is TGTGCCAGCAGCTTATCCCGACAGGGGGCTTACGAGCAGTACTTC.

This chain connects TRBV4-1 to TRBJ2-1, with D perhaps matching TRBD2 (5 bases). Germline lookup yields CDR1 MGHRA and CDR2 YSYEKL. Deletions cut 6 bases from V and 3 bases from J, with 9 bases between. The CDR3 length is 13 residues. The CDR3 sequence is CASSHGLYNEQFF. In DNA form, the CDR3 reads TGCGCCAGCAGTCATGGACTCTACAATGAGCAGTTCTTC.

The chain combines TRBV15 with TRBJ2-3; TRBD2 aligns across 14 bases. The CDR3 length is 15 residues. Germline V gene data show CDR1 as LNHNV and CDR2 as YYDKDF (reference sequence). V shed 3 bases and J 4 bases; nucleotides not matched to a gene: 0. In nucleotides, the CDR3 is TGTGCCACCAGCAGGACTAGCGGGGGGGCAGATACGCAGTATTTT. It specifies CATSRTSGGADTQYF.

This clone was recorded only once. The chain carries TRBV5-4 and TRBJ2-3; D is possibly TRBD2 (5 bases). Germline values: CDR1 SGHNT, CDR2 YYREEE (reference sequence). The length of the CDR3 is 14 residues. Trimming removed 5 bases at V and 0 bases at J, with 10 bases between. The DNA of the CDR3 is TGTGCCAGCAGTCAAGCGGCTAGCACAGATACGCAGTATTTT. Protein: CASSQAASTDTQYF.

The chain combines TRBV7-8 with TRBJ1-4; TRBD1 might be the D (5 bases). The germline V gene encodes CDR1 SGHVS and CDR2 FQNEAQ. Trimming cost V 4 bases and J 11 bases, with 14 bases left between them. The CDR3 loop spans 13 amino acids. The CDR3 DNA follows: TGTGCCAGCAGCTCCTCAGGCGGGGGGAAACTGTTTTTT. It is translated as CASSSSGGGKLFF.